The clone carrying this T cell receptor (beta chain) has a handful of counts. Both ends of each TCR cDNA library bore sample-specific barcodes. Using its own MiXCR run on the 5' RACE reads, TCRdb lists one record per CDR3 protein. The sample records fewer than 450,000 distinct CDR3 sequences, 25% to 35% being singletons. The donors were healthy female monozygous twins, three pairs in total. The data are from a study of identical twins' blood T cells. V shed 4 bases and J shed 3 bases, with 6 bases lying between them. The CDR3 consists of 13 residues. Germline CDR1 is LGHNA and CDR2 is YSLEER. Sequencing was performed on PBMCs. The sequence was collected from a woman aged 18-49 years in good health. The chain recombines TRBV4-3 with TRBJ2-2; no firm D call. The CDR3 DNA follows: TGCGCCAGCAGCCTGTTTTACACCGGGGAGCTGTTTTTT. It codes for CASSLFYTGELFF.